Listed below are T cell receptor beta chains from one sample, sequenced in a study of naive and memory T cell subsets. TCRdb used MiXCR to reprocess the UMI-ligation and nested PCR reads, holding one entry per CDR3 protein. The profile covers 95,000 to 150,000 distinct CDR3 sequences, with roughly 36% appearing a single time and approximately 0.87% taken by the ten largest. The sample was central memory CD4+ T cells from blood. Source of these receptors: a human donor in good health. Both conserved end residues are part of each CDR3. D genes are given only for firm matches. Some rows mark clone size as missing; the rest say once, few, many or name a class of expanded clone.

cdr3_nt | cdr3_aa | clone_size | j_call | v_call | d_call
TGCAGTGCTAGAGATCTCGTCCGACAGGGGGCCGTCTATGGCTACACCTTC | CSARDLVRQGAVYGYTF | - | TRBJ1-2 | TRBV20-1 | TRBD1
TGTGCCAGCAGCTCATCTACCCTACTAGCGGGAGGTCTCGAGCAGTACTTC | CASSSSTLLAGGLEQYF | few | TRBJ2-7 | TRBV7-2 | TRBD2
TGTGCCAGCAGCTTAGAGGGACAGGGCTCTGGGGCCAACGTCCTGACTTTC | CASSLEGQGSGANVLTF | - | TRBJ2-6 | TRBV7-2 | TRBD1
TGTGCCAGCAGCCAAGATGGGACGGTTTATCAGCCCCAGCATTTT | CASSQDGTVYQPQHF | - | TRBJ1-5 | TRBV4-2 | -
TGCAGTGCTAGGGGATCCTACGAGCAGTACTTC | CSARGSYEQYF | few | TRBJ2-7 | TRBV20-1 | -
TGCAGTGCTAGAGGAGGGACAGGGAGCAGTCAGCCCCAGCATTTT | CSARGGTGSSQPQHF | few | TRBJ1-5 | TRBV20-1 | TRBD1
TGTGCCATACAGGGGGCTAGCACAGATACGCAGTATTTT | CAIQGASTDTQYF | many | TRBJ2-3 | TRBV10-3 | TRBD1
TGCGCCAGCAGCTTCGGTAATACCTACAATGAGCAGTTCTTC | CASSFGNTYNEQFF | many | TRBJ2-1 | TRBV5-1 | -
TGTGCCAGCAGTTTCGGGGGATCCAAAAACATTCAGTACTTC | CASSFGGSKNIQYF | many | TRBJ2-4 | TRBV28 | -
TGTGCCAGCAGTTTGGGTAGCGGGAGGACTGGCTACGAGCAGTACTTC | CASSLGSGRTGYEQYF | - | TRBJ2-7 | TRBV28 | TRBD2
TGTGCCAGCAGCCAAGTAAACGCAATTGAGCAGTTCTTC | CASSQVNAIEQFF | - | TRBJ2-1 | TRBV14 | -
TGTGCCAGCAGTCAACTGGGTGGGCCCCACGAGCAGTACTTC | CASSQLGGPHEQYF | - | TRBJ2-7 | TRBV6-7 | -
TGCAGCGGGGGAGGCCCCTACGAGCAGTACTTC | CSGGGPYEQYF | few | TRBJ2-7 | TRBV29-1 | -
TGCGCCAGCAGCTTGTCCGTAGATACGCAGTATTTT | CASSLSVDTQYF | few | TRBJ2-3 | TRBV5-1 | -
TGTGCCAGCAGCCGACAGGGACAGACCCAGTACTTC | CASSRQGQTQYF | few | TRBJ2-5 | TRBV7-6 | TRBD1
TGTGCCAGCAGCCAAGGCCCCACCGGGACCCTAAACATTCAGTACTTC | CASSQGPTGTLNIQYF | - | TRBJ2-4 | TRBV3-1 | -
TGCAGCGTCGAGACAGACTACGAGCAGTACTTC | CSVETDYEQYF | - | TRBJ2-7 | TRBV29-1 | -
TGTGCCAGCAGCTTGACCCCGGGGAACACTGAAGCTTTCTTT | CASSLTPGNTEAFF | - | TRBJ1-1 | TRBV9 | -